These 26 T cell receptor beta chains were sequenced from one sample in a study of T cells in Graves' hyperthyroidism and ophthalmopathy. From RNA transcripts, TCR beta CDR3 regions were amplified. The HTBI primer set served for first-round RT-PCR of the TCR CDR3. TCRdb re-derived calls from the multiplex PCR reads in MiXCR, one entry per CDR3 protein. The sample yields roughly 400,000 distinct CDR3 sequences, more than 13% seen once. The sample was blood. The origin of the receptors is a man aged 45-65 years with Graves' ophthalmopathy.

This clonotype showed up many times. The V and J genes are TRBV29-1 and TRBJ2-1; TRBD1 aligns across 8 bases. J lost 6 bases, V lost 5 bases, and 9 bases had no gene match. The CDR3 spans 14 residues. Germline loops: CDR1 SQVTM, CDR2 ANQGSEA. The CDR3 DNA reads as TGCAGCGTTACGACAGGGGTGTCTTTCAATGAGCAGTTCTTC. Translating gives CSVTTGVSFNEQFF.

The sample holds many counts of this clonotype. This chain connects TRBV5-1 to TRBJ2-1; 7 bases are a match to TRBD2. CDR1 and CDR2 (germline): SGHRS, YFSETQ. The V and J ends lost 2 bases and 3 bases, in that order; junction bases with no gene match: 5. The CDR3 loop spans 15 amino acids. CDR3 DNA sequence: TGCGCCAGCAGCTTCATTTCTAGCGGCTACAATGAGCAGTTCTTC. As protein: CASSFISSGYNEQFF.

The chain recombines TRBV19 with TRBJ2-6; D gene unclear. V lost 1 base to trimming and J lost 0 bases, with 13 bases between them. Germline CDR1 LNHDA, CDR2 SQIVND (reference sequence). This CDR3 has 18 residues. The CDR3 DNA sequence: TGTGCCAGTAGTATAGCCGGAACAGTTGCCTCTGGGGCCAACGTCCTGACTTTC. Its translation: CASSIAGTVASGANVLTF.

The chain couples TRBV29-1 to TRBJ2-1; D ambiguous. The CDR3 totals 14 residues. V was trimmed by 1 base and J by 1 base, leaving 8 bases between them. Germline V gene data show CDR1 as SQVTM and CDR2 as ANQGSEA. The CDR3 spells CSVEGLKSYNEQFF. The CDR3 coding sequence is TGCAGCGTTGAAGGGCTAAAATCCTACAATGAGCAGTTCTTC.

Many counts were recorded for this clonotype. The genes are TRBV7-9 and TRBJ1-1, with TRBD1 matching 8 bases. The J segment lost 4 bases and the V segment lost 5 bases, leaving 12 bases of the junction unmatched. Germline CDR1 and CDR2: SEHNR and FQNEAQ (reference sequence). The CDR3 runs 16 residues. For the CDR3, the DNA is TGTGCCAGCAGCGGACGTACAGGGGGTGTGGGCACTGAAGCTTTCTTT. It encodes CASSGRTGGVGTEAFF.

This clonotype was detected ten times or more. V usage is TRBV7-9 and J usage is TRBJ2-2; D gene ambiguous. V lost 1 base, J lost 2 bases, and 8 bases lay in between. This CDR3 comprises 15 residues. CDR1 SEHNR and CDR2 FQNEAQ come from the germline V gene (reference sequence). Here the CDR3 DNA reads TGTGCCAGCAGCTTAGGTCAGATAAACACCGGGGAGCTGTTTTTT. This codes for CASSLGQINTGELFF.

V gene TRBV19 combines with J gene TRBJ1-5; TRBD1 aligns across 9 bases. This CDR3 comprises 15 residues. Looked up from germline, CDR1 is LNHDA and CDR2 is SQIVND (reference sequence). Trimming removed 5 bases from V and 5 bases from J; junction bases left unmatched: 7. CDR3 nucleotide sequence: TGTGCCAGTAGTCCGGACAGGGGTGTCGATCAGCCCCAGCATTTT. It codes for CASSPDRGVDQPQHF. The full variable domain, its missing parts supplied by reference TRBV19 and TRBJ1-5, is DGGITQSPKYLFRKEGQNVTLSCEQNLNHDAMYWYRQDPGQGLRLIYYSQIVNDFQKGDIAEGYSVSREKKESFPLTVTSAQKNPTAFYLCASSPDRGVDQPQHFGDGTRLSIL.

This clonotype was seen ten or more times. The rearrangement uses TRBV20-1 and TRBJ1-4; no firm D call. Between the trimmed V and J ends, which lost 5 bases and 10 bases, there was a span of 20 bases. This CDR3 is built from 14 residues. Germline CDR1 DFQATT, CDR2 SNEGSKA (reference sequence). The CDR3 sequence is CSAPYLDGAGKLFF. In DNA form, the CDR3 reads TGCAGTGCTCCTTACCTGGACGGAGCCGGAAAACTGTTTTTT.

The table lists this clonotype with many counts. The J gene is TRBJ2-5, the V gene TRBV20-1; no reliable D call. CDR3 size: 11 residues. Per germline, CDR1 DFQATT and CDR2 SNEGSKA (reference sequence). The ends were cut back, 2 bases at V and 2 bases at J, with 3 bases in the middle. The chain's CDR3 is CSARRQETQYF. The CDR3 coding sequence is TGCAGTGCTAGAAGACAAGAGACCCAGTACTTC.

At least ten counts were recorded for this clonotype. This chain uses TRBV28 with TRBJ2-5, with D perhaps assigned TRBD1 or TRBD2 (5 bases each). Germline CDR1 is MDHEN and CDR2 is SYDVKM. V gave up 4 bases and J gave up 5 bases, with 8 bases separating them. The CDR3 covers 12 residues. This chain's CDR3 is CASSSGRETQYF. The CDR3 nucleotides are TGTGCCAGCAGTTCGGGGCGGGAGACCCAGTACTTC.

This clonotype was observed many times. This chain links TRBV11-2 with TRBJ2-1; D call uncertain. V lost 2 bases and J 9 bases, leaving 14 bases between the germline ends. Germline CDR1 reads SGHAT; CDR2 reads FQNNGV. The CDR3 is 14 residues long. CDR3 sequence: CASSLRLGWGEQFF. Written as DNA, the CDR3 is TGTGCCAGCAGCTTAAGGCTAGGGTGGGGTGAGCAGTTCTTC.

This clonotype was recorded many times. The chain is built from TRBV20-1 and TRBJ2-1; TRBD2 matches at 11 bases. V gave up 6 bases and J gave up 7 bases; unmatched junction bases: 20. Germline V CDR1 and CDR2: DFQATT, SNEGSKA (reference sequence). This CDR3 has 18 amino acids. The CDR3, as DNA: TGCAGTGCCGAGAAGACGCTAGAGATCTTAGCGGGAGGGAATGAGCAGTTCTTC. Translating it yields CSAEKTLEILAGGNEQFF.

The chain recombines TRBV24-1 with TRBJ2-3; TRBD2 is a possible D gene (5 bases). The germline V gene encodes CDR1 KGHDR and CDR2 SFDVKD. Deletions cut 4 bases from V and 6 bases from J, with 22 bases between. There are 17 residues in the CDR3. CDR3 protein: CATSEDGILLSRDTQYF. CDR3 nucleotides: TGTGCCACCAGTGAAGACGGGATCTTACTATCTAGGGATACGCAGTATTTT.

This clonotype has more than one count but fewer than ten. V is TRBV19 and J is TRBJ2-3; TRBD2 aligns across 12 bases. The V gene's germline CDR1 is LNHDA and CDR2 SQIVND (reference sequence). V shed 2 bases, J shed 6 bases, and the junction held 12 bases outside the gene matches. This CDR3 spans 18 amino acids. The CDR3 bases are TGTGCCAGTAGTATATGGAGGACTAGCGGGAATTCTAGGGATACGCAGTATTTT. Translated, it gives CASSIWRTSGNSRDTQYF.

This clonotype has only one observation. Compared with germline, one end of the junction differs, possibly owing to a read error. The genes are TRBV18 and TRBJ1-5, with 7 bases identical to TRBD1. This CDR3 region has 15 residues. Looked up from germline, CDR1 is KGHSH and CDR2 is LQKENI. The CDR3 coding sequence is TGTCCCAGCTCACCTAAGGGCAGGGGGAGTCAGCCCCAGCATTTT. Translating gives CPSSPKGRGSQPQHF. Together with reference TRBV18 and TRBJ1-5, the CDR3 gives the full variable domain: NAGVMQNPRHLVRRRGQEARLRCSPMKGHSHVYWYRQLPEEGLKFMVYLQKENIIDESGMPKERFSAEFPKEGPSILRIQQVVRGDSAAYFCPSSPKGRGSQPQHFGDGTRLSIL.

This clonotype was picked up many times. CDR3 protein: CASRQGTGELFF. The CDR3, as DNA: TGCGCCAGCCGGCAAGGAACCGGGGAGCTGTTTTTT. This chain uses TRBV5-1 with TRBJ2-2; D remains unclear. The CDR3 extends over 12 amino acids. In germline, CDR1 is SGHRS, CDR2 YFSETQ. The V end lost 7 bases, the J end lost 5 bases, and 9 bases lay between the germline ends.

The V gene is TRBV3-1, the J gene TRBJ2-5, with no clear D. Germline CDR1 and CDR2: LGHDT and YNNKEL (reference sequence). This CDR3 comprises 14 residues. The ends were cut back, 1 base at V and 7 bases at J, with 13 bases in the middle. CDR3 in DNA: TGTGCCAGCAGCCAAGTAAAAACCGTCGGGACCCAGTACTTC. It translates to CASSQVKTVGTQYF.

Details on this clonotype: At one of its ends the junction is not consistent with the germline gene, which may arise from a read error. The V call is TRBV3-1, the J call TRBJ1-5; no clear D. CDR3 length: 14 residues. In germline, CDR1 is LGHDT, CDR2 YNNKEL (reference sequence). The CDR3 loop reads CVSSPVGVNQPQHF. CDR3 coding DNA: TGTGTCAGCAGCCCCGTCGGGGTGAATCAGCCCCAGCATTTT. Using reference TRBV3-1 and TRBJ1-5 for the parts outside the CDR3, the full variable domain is DTAVSQTPKYLVTQMGNDKSIKCEQNLGHDTMYWYKQDSKKFLKIMFSYNNKELIINETVPNRFSPKSPDKAHLNLHINSLELGDSAVYFCVSSPVGVNQPQHFGDGTRLSIL.

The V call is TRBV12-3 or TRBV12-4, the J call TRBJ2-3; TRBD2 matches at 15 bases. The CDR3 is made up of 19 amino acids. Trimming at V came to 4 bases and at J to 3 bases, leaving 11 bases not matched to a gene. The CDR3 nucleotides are TGTGCCAGCAGTTCAAGGACTAGCGGGAGGGCCGGATGGACAGATACGCAGTATTTT. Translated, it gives CASSSRTSGRAGWTDTQYF.

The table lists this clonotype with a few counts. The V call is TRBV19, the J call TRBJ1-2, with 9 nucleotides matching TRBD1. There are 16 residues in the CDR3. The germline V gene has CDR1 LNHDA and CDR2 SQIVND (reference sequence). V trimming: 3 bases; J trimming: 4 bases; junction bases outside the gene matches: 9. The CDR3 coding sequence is TGTGCCAGTAGTATGTGGATGGGACAGGGAGTCTATGGCTACACCTTC. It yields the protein CASSMWMGQGVYGYTF.

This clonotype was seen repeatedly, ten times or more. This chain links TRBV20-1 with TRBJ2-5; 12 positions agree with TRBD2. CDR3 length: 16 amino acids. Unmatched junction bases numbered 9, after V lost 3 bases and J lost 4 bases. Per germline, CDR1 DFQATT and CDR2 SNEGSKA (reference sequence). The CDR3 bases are TGCAGTGCTAGTTTACTAGCGGGAGGTCCGGGAGAGACCCAGTACTTC. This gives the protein CSASLLAGGPGETQYF.

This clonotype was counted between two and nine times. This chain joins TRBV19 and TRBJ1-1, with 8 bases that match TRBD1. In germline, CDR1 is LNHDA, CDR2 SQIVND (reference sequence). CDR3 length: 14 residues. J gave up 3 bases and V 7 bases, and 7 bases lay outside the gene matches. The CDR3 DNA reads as TGTGCCAGTAACGTACAGGGGGATTACACTGAAGCTTTCTTT. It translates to CASNVQGDYTEAFF.

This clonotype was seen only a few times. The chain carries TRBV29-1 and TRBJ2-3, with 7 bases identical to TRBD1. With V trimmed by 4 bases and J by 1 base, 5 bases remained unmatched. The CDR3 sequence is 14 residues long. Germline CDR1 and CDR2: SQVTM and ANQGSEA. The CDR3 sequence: CSVGGGRGTDTQYF. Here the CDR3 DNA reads TGCAGCGTTGGAGGGGGCCGGGGCACAGATACGCAGTATTTT.

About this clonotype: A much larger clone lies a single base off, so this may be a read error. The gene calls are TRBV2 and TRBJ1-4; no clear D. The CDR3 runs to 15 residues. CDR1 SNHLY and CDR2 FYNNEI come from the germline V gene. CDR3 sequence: CGSSDLGLTNEKLFF. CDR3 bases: TGTGGCAGCAGCGACCTAGGGTTAACTAATGAAAAACTGTTTTTT. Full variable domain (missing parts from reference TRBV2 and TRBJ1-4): EPEVTQTPSHQVTQMGQEVILRCVPISNHLYFYWYRQILGQKVEFLVSFYNNEISEKSEIFDDQFSVERPDGSNFTLKIRSTKLEDSAMYFCGSSDLGLTNEKLFFGSGTQLSVL.

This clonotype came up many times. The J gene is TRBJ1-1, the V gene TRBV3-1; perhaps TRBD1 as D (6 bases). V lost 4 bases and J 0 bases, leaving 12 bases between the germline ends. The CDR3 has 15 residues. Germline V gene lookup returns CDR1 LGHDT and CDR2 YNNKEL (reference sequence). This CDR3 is CASSLGQTLNTEAFF. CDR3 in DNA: TGTGCCAGCAGCCTAGGACAGACTTTGAACACTGAAGCTTTCTTT.

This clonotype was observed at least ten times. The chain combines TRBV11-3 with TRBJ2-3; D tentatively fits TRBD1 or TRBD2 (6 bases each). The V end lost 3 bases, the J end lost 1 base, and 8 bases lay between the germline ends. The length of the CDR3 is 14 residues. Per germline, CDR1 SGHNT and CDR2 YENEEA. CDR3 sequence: CASSFRGGTDTQYF. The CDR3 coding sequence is TGTGCCAGCAGCTTTAGGGGGGGCACAGATACGCAGTATTTT.